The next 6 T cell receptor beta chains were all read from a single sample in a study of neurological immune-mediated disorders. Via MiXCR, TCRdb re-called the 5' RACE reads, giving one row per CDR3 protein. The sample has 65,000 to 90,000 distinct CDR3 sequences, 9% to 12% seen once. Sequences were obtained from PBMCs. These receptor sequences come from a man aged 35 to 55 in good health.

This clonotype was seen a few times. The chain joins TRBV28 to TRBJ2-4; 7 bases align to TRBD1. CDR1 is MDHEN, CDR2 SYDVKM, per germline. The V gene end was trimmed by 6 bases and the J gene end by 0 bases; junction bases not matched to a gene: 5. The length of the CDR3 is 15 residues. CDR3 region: CASRRDRLAKNIQYF. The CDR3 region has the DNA TGTGCCAGCAGGAGGGACAGACTAGCCAAAAACATTCAGTACTTC.

The CDR3 DNA is TGTGCCAGCGGTTTACTAGTGGGGCTCAACGAGCAGTACTTC. As protein: CASGLLVGLNEQYF. The chain employs TRBV6-2 or TRBV6-3 and TRBJ2-7; D is perhaps TRBD1 or TRBD2 (5 bases each). Trimming cost V 8 bases and J 5 bases, with 19 bases left between them. This CDR3 comprises 14 residues. Germline lookup yields CDR1 MNHEY and CDR2 SVGEGT.

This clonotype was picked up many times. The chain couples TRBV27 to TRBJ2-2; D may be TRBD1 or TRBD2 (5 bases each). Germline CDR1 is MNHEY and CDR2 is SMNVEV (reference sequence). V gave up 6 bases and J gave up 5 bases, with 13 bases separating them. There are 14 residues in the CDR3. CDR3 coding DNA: TGTGCCAGCAGCCCCGGGGCGGCAACCGGGGAGCTGTTTTTT. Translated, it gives CASSPGAATGELFF.

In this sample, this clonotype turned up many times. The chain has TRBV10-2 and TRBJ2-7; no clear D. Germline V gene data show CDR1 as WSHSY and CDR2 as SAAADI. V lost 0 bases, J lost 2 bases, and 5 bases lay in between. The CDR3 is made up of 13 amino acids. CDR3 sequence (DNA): TGCGCCAGCAGTGAGTCGACGGCCTACGAGCAGTACTTC. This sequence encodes CASSESTAYEQYF.

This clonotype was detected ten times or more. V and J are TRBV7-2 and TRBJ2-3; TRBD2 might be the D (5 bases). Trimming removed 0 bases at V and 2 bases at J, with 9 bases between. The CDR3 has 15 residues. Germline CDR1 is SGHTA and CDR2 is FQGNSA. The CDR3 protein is CASSLAGELTDTQYF. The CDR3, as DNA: TGTGCCAGCAGCTTAGCCGGGGAACTCACAGATACGCAGTATTTT.

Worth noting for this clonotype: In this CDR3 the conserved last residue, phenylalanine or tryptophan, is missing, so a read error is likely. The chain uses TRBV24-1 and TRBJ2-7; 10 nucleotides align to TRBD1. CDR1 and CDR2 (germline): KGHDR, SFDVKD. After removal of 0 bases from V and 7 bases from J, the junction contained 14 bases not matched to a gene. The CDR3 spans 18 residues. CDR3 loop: CATSDLPPSVDRGVEQYI. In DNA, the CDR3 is TGTGCCACCAGTGATTTGCCGCCGTCCGTGGACAGGGGGGTTGAGCAGTACATC.